The 8 T cell receptor beta chains below come from one sample, sequenced in a study of T cell responses to AZD1222 COVID-19 vaccine. The assay was immunoSEQ multiplex PCR, and TCRdb's table has in-frame clones only and misses some. The data hold around 100,000 clones, with about 87% observed a single time. This material consisted of peripheral blood, taken on day 0 of AZD1222 vaccination. The receptor set was obtained from an adult in good health.

The CDR3 nucleotides read TGTGCCAGCAGCACAGTGACAGGTGCCTACGAGCAGTACTTC. Its protein is CASSTVTGAYEQYF. The chain recombines TRBV7-9 with TRBJ2-7; D possibly corresponds to TRBD1 (6 bases). V was clipped by 5 bases and J by 2 bases, with 13 bases between them. The CDR3 has 14 residues. CDR1 is SEHNR, CDR2 FQNEAQ, per germline (reference sequence). Combining the CDR3 with reference TRBV7-9 and TRBJ2-7 gives the whole variable domain DTGVSQNPRHKITKRGQNVTFRCDPISEHNRLYWYRQTLGQGPEFLTYFQNEAQLEKSRLLSDRFSAERPKGSFSTLEIQRTEQGDSAMYLCASSTVTGAYEQYFGPGTRLTVT.

The chain recombines TRBV15 with TRBJ2-7; TRBD2 matches 8 bases. Germline assignment: CDR1 LNHNV and CDR2 YYDKDF (reference sequence). The CDR3 consists of 16 residues. With V trimmed by 3 bases and J by 4 bases, 11 bases remained unmatched. CDR3 protein: CATSSRGTRDQYEQYF. For the CDR3, the DNA is TGTGCCACCAGCAGTCGTGGGACTAGGGACCAATACGAGCAGTACTTC. Using reference TRBV15 and TRBJ2-7 for the parts outside the CDR3, the full variable domain is DAMVIQNPRYQVTQFGKPVTLSCSQTLNHNVMYWYQQKSSQAPKLLFHYYDKDFNNEADTPDNFQSRRPNTSFCFLDIRSPGLGDTAMYLCATSSRGTRDQYEQYFGPGTRLTVT.

This chain uses TRBV14 with TRBJ1-1, with 11 bases matching TRBD1. CDR3 length equals 16 residues. Germline values: CDR1 SGHDN, CDR2 FVKESK. The V segment lost 6 bases and the J segment 0 bases; nucleotides outside the gene matches: 6. CDR3 loop: CASSRDRGILNTEAFF. The CDR3, as DNA: TGTGCCAGCAGTCGGGACAGGGGGATCCTGAACACTGAAGCTTTCTTT.

V gene TRBV27 combines with J gene TRBJ2-5; 15 nucleotides match TRBD2. This CDR3 is built from 18 residues. Germline V lookup: CDR1 MNHEY, CDR2 SMNVEV (reference sequence). J lost 0 bases, V lost 2 bases, and 4 bases had no gene match. The CDR3 DNA reads as TGTGCCAGCAGTTTAGGACTAGCGGGAGGGTATAACCAAGAGACCCAGTACTTC. It is translated as CASSLGLAGGYNQETQYF.

V gene TRBV5-1 combines with J gene TRBJ1-1, with D possibly TRBD1 on 6 matching bases. The CDR3 extends over 15 amino acids. Germline V gene data show CDR1 as SGHRS and CDR2 as YFSETQ. V was clipped by 3 bases and J by 2 bases, with 14 bases between them. As DNA, the CDR3 is TGCGCCAGCAGCTCCCAGAGGGGGGAAAACACTGAAGCTTTCTTT. It translates to CASSSQRGENTEAFF.

This clone was counted once. The chain combines TRBV2 with TRBJ2-2; 15 bases are a match to TRBD2. The CDR3 is made up of 17 amino acids. With 0 bases clipped from V and 7 bases from J, the junction kept 3 bases outside the gene matches. CDR1 and CDR2 from the germline V gene are SNHLY and FYNNEI. The DNA of the CDR3 is TGTGCCAGCAGTGAAGCGGGACTAGCGGGAGGTCACGGGGAGCTGTTTTTT. Translating it yields CASSEAGLAGGHGELFF. The entire variable domain, with the rest obtained from reference TRBV2 and TRBJ2-2, is as follows: EPEVTQTPSHQVTQMGQEVILRCVPISNHLYFYWYRQILGQKVEFLVSFYNNEISEKSEIFDDQFSVERPDGSNFTLKIRSTKLEDSAMYFCASSEAGLAGGHGELFFGEGSRLTVL.

The sample holds one count of this clone. The J gene is TRBJ2-6, the V gene TRBV5-1, with D unresolved. V dropped 4 bases and J dropped 2 bases, with 22 bases sitting between them. Germline lookup yields CDR1 SGHRS and CDR2 YFSETQ. This CDR3 comprises 19 residues. CDR3 in amino acids: CASSISTAPRSAGANVLTF. In DNA, the CDR3 is TGCGCCAGCAGCATATCCACTGCCCCCCGTTCCGCTGGGGCCAACGTCCTGACTTTC.

In its sample, this clone was seen a few times. The J gene is TRBJ1-5, the V gene TRBV7-9; no firm D call. V lost 5 bases, J lost 8 bases, and 13 bases lay in between. From germline, CDR1 is SEHNR and CDR2 FQNEAQ (reference sequence). The CDR3 is made up of 13 amino acids. The CDR3 here is CASSRDVSEPQHF. The DNA of the CDR3 is TGTGCCAGCAGCCGGGATGTTTCGGAGCCCCAGCATTTT.